These 26 T cell receptor beta chains share one sample of origin, sequenced in a study of Ad26.COV2.S vaccination and SARS-CoV-2 variants. Assay: immunoSEQ multiplex PCR; the TCRdb copy retains only in-frame clones and omits some. The repertoire holds over 110,000 clones, with just over 85% as singletons. This specimen was peripheral blood, taken after recovery from COVID-19. The receptors derive from a human donor who had recovered from COVID-19.

The J gene is TRBJ1-1, the V gene TRBV9; D unclear. The CDR3 contains 13 residues. Germline V lookup: CDR1 SGDLS, CDR2 YYNGEE. The ends were cut back, 0 bases at V and 4 bases at J, with 7 bases in the middle. CDR3 region: CASSVVGATEAFF. CDR3 sequence (DNA): TGTGCCAGCAGCGTAGTGGGAGCCACTGAAGCTTTCTTT. The full variable domain, completed using reference TRBV9 and TRBJ1-1, is DSGVTQTPKHLITATGQRVTLRCSPRSGDLSVYWYQQSLDQGLQFLIQYYNGEERAKGNILERFSAQQFPDLHSELNLSSLELGDSALYFCASSVVGATEAFFGQGTRLTVV.

The chain combines TRBV12-2 with TRBJ1-1. TRBV12-2 is a documented pseudogene. This CDR3 spans 15 amino acids. CDR3 amino acids: CASRLAGRKNTEAFF. Here the CDR3 DNA reads TGTGCAAGTCGCTTAGCGGGACGGAAGAACACTGAAGCTTTCTTT.

This rearrangement joins TRBV18 to TRBJ2-1; 7 bases match TRBD1. The CDR3 contains 13 residues. V lost 6 bases to trimming and J lost 4 bases; unmatched junction nucleotides: 3. CDR1 is KGHSH, CDR2 LQKENI, per germline. The CDR3: CASSPGQYNEQFF. The CDR3 region has the DNA TGTGCCAGCTCGCCGGGACAGTACAATGAGCAGTTCTTC.

The chain has TRBV6-5 and TRBJ2-1, with 11 bases aligning to TRBD2. V was clipped by 4 bases and J by 7 bases; unmatched bases: 9. The CDR3 is 16 amino acids. CDR1 MNHEY and CDR2 SVGAGI come from the germline V gene. CDR3 sequence (DNA): TGTGCCAGCAGTTCCCTAGCGGGGGGTGTAGAAAATGAGCAGTTCTTC. Its translation: CASSSLAGGVENEQFF.

The table lists this clone with a count of one. The chain recombines TRBV21-1 with TRBJ1-2. TRBV21-1 is a pseudogene locus. This CDR3 has 16 residues. CDR3 DNA sequence: TGTGCCAGCAGCGCAACTTCGGGGGATGCAAACTATGGCTACACCTTC. This sequence encodes CASSATSGDANYGYTF.

The chain carries TRBV20-1 and TRBJ2-1, with D perhaps matching TRBD1 or TRBD2 (5 bases each). Deletions cut 6 bases from V and 13 bases from J, with 16 bases between. This CDR3 comprises 11 residues. CDR1 and CDR2 from the germline V gene are DFQATT and SNEGSKA (reference sequence). The CDR3 region is CSADLGRGQFF. CDR3 nucleotides: TGCAGTGCGGACTTGGGACGCGGCCAGTTCTTC.

This sequence joins TRBV12-3 or TRBV12-4 and TRBJ1-1, with D unresolved. The CDR3 spans 12 residues. The ends were cut back, 6 bases at V and 3 bases at J, with 8 bases in the middle. In DNA form, the CDR3 reads TGTGCCAGCAGCCATTTGGACACTGAAGCTTTCTTT. Translation: CASSHLDTEAFF.

This chain uses TRBV27 with TRBJ2-3, with unresolved D. The length of the CDR3 is 16 residues. V shed 4 bases and J shed 3 bases, with 17 bases lying between them. Germline CDR1 and CDR2: MNHEY and SMNVEV (reference sequence). DNA of the CDR3: TGTGCCAGCAGTTCCCCACCCAGGACGAGAACAGATACGCAGTATTTT. This gives the protein CASSSPPRTRTDTQYF.

The CDR3 nucleotides read TGTGCCAGCAGCATCAGCAGGGACCACAATGAGCAGTTCTTC. Encoded protein: CASSISRDHNEQFF. This sequence joins TRBV11-2 and TRBJ2-1; possibly TRBD1 or TRBD2 for D (5 bases each). Germline assignment: CDR1 SGHAT and CDR2 FQNNGV. The V gene lost 5 bases and the J gene lost 5 bases, with 13 bases spanning the gap. The CDR3 contains 14 residues. The variable domain in full, completed from reference TRBV11-2 and TRBJ2-1, reads EAGVAQSPRYKIIEKRQSVAFWCNPISGHATLYWYQQILGQGPKLLIQFQNNGVVDDSQLPKDRFSAERLKGVDSTLKIQPAKLEDSAVYLCASSISRDHNEQFFGPGTRLTVL.

The rearrangement links TRBV9 to TRBJ2-4, with a weak D call TRBD2 (5 bases). V lost 3 bases and J 0 bases, leaving 19 bases between the germline ends. Germline CDR1 SGDLS, CDR2 YYNGEE. This CDR3 is built from 18 residues. CDR3 protein: CASSAREGNSLAKNIQYF. For the CDR3, the DNA is TGTGCCAGCAGCGCCCGAGAGGGCAACTCCTTAGCCAAAAACATTCAGTACTTC.

The rearrangement uses TRBV24-1 and TRBJ2-2; a possible D gene is TRBD1 (5 bases). Germline V gene data show CDR1 as KGHDR and CDR2 as SFDVKD. This CDR3 spans 16 amino acids. V was shortened by 3 bases and J by 1 base, with 11 bases between the two germline ends. The CDR3 coding sequence is TGTGCCACCAGTGATCCCGACAGATTGAACACCGGGGAGCTGTTTTTT. Amino acids: CATSDPDRLNTGELFF.

V usage is TRBV28 and J usage is TRBJ1-5; 7 nucleotides line up with TRBD1. The trim removed 3 bases at V and 4 bases at J, leaving 9 bases unmatched. The germline V gene encodes CDR1 MDHEN and CDR2 SYDVKM. The CDR3 totals 16 residues. CDR3 nucleotide sequence: TGTGCCAGCAGTTTTGGGACAGATCCTTCTAATCAGCCCCAGCATTTT. This sequence encodes CASSFGTDPSNQPQHF.

DNA for the CDR3: TGTGCCAGCAGCTTGCGACCTAACCGACAGTTTAATCAGCCCCAGCATTTT. This sequence encodes CASSLRPNRQFNQPQHF. This chain joins TRBV5-4 and TRBJ1-5, with D perhaps matching TRBD1 (5 bases). V gave up 1 base and J gave up 4 bases, with 18 bases separating them. The germline gives CDR1 SGHNT, CDR2 YYREEE (reference sequence). The CDR3 is made up of 17 amino acids.

V usage is TRBV19 and J usage is TRBJ1-1, with 10 bases fitting TRBD1. The length of the CDR3 is 14 residues. With V trimmed by 4 bases and J by 4 bases, 3 bases remained unmatched. Per the germline V gene, CDR1 is LNHDA and CDR2 is SQIVND (reference sequence). Here the CDR3 DNA reads TGTGCCAGTAGTAGGGACAGGGGAGGCACTGAAGCTTTCTTT. Translated, it gives CASSRDRGGTEAFF.

This chain links TRBV2 with TRBJ2-7, with TRBD1 identical over 7 bases. The V gene's germline CDR1 is SNHLY and CDR2 FYNNEI. This CDR3 has 13 residues. The trim removed 7 bases at V and 6 bases at J, leaving 9 bases unmatched. CDR3 in amino acids: CASNEGRQGEQYF. In DNA form, the CDR3 reads TGTGCCAGCAACGAGGGAAGACAGGGCGAGCAGTACTTC.

CDR3 region: CASSSTGLNQPQHF. CDR3 in DNA: TGTGCCAGCAGTTCGACAGGCCTCAATCAGCCCCAGCATTTT. The gene calls are TRBV28 and TRBJ1-5; perhaps TRBD1 as D (6 bases). V was trimmed by 4 bases and J by 3 bases, leaving 10 bases between them. This CDR3 is built from 14 residues. Germline loops: CDR1 MDHEN, CDR2 SYDVKM.

V usage is TRBV2 and J usage is TRBJ2-7; tentatively, D is TRBD1 or TRBD2 (5 bases each). Germline V lookup: CDR1 SNHLY, CDR2 FYNNEI. The CDR3 is 13 residues long. The V and J ends lost 0 bases and 3 bases respectively, with 6 bases between them. Written as DNA, the CDR3 is TGTGCCAGCAGTGAAGCGAGGGGCTACGAGCAGTACTTC. It encodes CASSEARGYEQYF.

The chain uses TRBV23-1 and TRBJ2-1; TRBD1 might be the D (6 bases). TRBV23-1 is noted as an ORF with a role that remains uncertain. The CDR3 totals 12 residues. Trimming stripped 4 bases from V and 8 bases from J, with 9 bases between. CDR3 protein: CASSPGVDEQFF. CDR3 bases: TGCGCCAGCAGTCCAGGGGTGGATGAGCAGTTCTTC.

The chain couples TRBV7-9 to TRBJ1-2, with unresolved D. This CDR3 is 13 amino acids long. V lost 3 bases, J lost 8 bases, and 13 bases lay in between. Per germline, CDR1 SEHNR and CDR2 FQNEAQ (reference sequence). CDR3: CASSLNSWRGYTF. CDR3 nucleotides: TGTGCCAGCAGCTTGAACAGCTGGAGAGGCTACACCTTC. Full variable domain (remainder filled in from reference TRBV7-9 and TRBJ1-2): DTGVSQNPRHKITKRGQNVTFRCDPISEHNRLYWYRQTLGQGPEFLTYFQNEAQLEKSRLLSDRFSAERPKGSFSTLEIQRTEQGDSAMYLCASSLNSWRGYTFGSGTRLTVV.

The chain links TRBV19 to TRBJ1-5; 7 bases are a match to TRBD1. Germline CDR1 and CDR2: LNHDA and SQIVND (reference sequence). CDR3 length: 14 residues. The ends lost 0 bases at V and 7 bases at J; junction bases unmatched: 3. The CDR3 loop reads CASSIDQTGQPQHF. The DNA of the CDR3 is TGTGCCAGTAGTATAGATCAGACAGGGCAGCCCCAGCATTTT.

The chain couples TRBV28 to TRBJ2-1; 9 positions agree with TRBD2. V was clipped by 8 bases and J by 3 bases; unmatched bases: 5. This CDR3 region has 14 residues. Per germline, CDR1 MDHEN and CDR2 SYDVKM. This chain's CDR3 is CASHVRGGYNEQFF. DNA of the CDR3: TGTGCCAGCCATGTGCGGGGGGGCTACAATGAGCAGTTCTTC.

In DNA, the CDR3 is TGTGCCAGTAGTATAGATCTCGCGACAGTATCAACGGGCTACACCTTC. Its protein product is CASSIDLATVSTGYTF. The chain combines TRBV19 with TRBJ1-2; a weak D match, TRBD1 (5 bases). The CDR3 runs 16 residues. Germline lookup yields CDR1 LNHDA and CDR2 SQIVND (reference sequence). The germline V and J ends were trimmed by 0 bases and 8 bases, with 19 bases remaining between them.

This clone was seen a handful of times. An end of the junction differs from the germline gene, which may be a read error. V gene TRBV29-1 combines with J gene TRBJ2-7; D gene ambiguous. CDR3 length equals 12 residues. Germline V gives CDR1 SQVTM, CDR2 ANQGSEA. Here the CDR3 DNA reads TGCAGCGTTGAGGCCCCGGAATCTCCGCTTGGCTTC. It specifies CSVEAPESPLGF.

CDR3 coding DNA: TGTGCCAGTAGTATGGGGAATGAGCAGTTCTTC. Amino acids: CASSMGNEQFF. V gene TRBV19 combines with J gene TRBJ2-1; D is ambiguous. V was cut by 3 bases and J by 7 bases, with 4 bases left in between. In germline, CDR1 is LNHDA, CDR2 SQIVND (reference sequence). The CDR3 has 11 residues.

The V and J genes are TRBV25-1 and TRBJ1-2; D might be TRBD1 (6 bases). The CDR3 is 12 amino acids. The germline V gene has CDR1 MGHDK and CDR2 SYGVNS. Trimming removed 11 bases at V and 7 bases at J, with 17 bases between. DNA for the CDR3: TGTGCCCCCGAAGGGGGGGGCCGTGGCTACACCTTC. It specifies CAPEGGGRGYTF.

The chain uses TRBV27 and TRBJ1-6; D remains ambiguous. CDR1 MNHEY and CDR2 SMNVEV come from the germline V gene (reference sequence). V was shortened by 8 bases and J by 10 bases, with 12 bases between the two germline ends. This CDR3 has 12 amino acids. The CDR3 DNA is TGTGCCAGCTCGGGATTAGGATCACCCCTCCACTTT. This translates into CASSGLGSPLHF.